The sequence of this TCR beta chain was determined in a study of T cell repertoires in cytomegalovirus infection (dated by TCRdb to the late 2010s). About the study as a whole: Donor HLA type was relevant to the analysis, as public TCR beta signatures indicated carriage of CMV infection together with the matching HLA type.

Study-wide findings and limitations: Carriers of CMV infection plus the relevant HLA type were discriminated by the cumulative frequency of public TCR beta family members in the study cohort and in an independent roughly 340-donor cohort. In the ex vivo response, HLA-C-restricted CMV-specific TCR beta clonotypes were dominant, and in two of eight donors the single most frequent clonotype came from this HLA-C-restricted group.

Worth noting for this clonotype: No cognate antigen has been identified for it. No per-base quality is available; no much larger clone lies one base away.

Sequenced on an Illumina HiSeq 1500. TCRdb cleaned the public reads at Q25 with fastp, built clones with MiXCR and kept in-frame beta chains. Each entry is one CDR3 protein sequence, shown with its most common DNA and genes. The sample records 200,000 to 300,000 distinct CDR3 sequences, approximately 9% of which are singletons. Over 13% of the sample comes from the top ten. The sequenced material came from PBMCs. This receptor was identified in a human donor in good health (CMV status not recorded). Some clones in this sample may be carry-over from other donors' samples.

The CDR3: CASSFLGLAGGFTDTQYF. The DNA sequence is TGTGCCAGCAGTTTCTTAGGGCTAGCGGGGGGTTTCACAGATACGCAGTATTTT. The rearranged segments are TRBV28 and TRBJ2-3; 11 of the junction bases match TRBD2. Reading from cysteine to phenylalanine, the CDR3 counts 18 amino acids. Of the read, only the CDR3 DNA is kept; its 54 bases are in frame from base 1. Germline trimming: 3 bases from V, 2 bases from J; junction bases outside gene matches: 10. CDR1 MDHEN and CDR2 SYDVKM were looked up in the germline V gene.